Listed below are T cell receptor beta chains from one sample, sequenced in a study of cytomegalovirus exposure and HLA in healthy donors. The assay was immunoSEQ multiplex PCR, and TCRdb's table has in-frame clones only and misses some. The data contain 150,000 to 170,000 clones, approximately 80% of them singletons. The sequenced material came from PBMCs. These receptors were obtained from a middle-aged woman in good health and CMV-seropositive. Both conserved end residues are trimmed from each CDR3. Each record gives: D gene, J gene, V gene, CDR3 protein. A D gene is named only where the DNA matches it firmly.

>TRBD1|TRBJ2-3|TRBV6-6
ASRDDRALTDTQY
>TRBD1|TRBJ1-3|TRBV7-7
ASSLGDRAAIY
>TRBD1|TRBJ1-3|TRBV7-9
ASSSGDRGYTIY
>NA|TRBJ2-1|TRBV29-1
SVDPMALRGSAGEQF
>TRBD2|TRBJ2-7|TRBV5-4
ASSGGTSGASQY
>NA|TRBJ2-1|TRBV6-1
ASSEYRGAEQF
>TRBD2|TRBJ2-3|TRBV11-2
ASSLEGVTVAGTDTQY
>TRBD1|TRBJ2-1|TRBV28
ASLVGQGAREQF
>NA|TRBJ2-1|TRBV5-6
ASSLAWGVGYNEQF
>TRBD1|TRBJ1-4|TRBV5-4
ASSLAGRGRNAVKLF
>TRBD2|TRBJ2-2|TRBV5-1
ASSRSGRDTGELF
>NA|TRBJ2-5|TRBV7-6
ASSSTPREGEETQY
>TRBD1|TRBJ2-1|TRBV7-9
ASTTGQGSYNEQF
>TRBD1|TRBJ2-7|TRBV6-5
ASSWGTGAYEQY
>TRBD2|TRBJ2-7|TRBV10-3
AISDILAGGSHEQY
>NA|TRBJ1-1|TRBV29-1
SAIPGLRASTEAF
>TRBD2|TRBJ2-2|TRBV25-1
ASSLGGGNTGELF
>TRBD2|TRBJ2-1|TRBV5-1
ASSPVAGGDNEQF
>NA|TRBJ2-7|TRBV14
ASSQVRVGQQY
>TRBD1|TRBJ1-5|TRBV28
ASSLSGTGSLWQPQH
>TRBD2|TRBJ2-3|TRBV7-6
ASSLRGTGTSGSGADTQY
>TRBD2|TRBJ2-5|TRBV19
ASSTQSGSKTQY
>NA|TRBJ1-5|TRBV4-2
ASSQEEDQPQH
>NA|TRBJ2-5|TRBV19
ASSIEVRETQY
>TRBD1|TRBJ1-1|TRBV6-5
ASSPGQGRTEAF
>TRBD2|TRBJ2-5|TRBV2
ASSGGGGETQY
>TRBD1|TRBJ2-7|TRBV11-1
ASSLGTGTYEQY
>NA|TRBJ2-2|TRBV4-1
ASSQDVYFGTGELF
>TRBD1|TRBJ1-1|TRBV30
AWTTGQGNTEAF
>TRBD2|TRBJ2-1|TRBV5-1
ASSALAGGHNEQF
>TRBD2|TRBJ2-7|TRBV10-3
AISESGGRSYEQY
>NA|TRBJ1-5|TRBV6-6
ASSLEGLGNQPQH
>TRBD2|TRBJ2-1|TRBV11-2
ASSLLTSPRNEQF
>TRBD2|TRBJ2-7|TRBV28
ASSLPGGGGEQY
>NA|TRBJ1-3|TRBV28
ASTVISGNTIY
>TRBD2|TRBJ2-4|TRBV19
ASSLGLAGGQNIQY
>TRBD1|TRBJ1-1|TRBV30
ARSVRGTGKNTEAF
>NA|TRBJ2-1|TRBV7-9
ASSLGWGDYNEQF
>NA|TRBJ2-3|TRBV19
ASSWAGIDTQY
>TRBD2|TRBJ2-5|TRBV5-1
ASSPSTSGPMETQY
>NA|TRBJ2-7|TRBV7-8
ASSFGSSNEQY